The count of the clone carrying this TCR beta chain is one. Its antigen remains unidentified. This sample is part of a study of shared clonotypes between healthy human individuals. Sequencing used immunoSEQ multiplex PCR; TCRdb keeps in-frame clones, though not all of them. The table has roughly 2,000,000 clones, 90% to 95% seen once. CD45RO-negative, CCR7-selected cells formed the naive CD8 fraction, which excluded terminally differentiated effector memory CD45RA+ cells. The study's findings and limits: It was observed that roughly 5% of naive CD4 clonotypes were shared across a few donors.

The sequenced sample consisted of naive CD8+ T cells from PBMCs. The TCR was taken from a man in his late teens or twenties in good health. Some clones in this sample may be carry-over from other donors' samples.

The CDR3 DNA reads TGTGCCAGCGACGGGTGGAGTAGCGGGACCTCCTCCTACAATGAGCAGTTCTTC. It translates to CASDGWSSGTSSYNEQFF. This rearrangement joins TRBV7-8 to TRBJ2-1; 8 bases fit TRBD2. Germline trimming cut 8 bases from V and 0 bases from J; bases unmatched to any gene: 15. Germline V gene sequence: CDR1 SGHVS, CDR2 FQNEAQ. This CDR3 is built from 18 residues.